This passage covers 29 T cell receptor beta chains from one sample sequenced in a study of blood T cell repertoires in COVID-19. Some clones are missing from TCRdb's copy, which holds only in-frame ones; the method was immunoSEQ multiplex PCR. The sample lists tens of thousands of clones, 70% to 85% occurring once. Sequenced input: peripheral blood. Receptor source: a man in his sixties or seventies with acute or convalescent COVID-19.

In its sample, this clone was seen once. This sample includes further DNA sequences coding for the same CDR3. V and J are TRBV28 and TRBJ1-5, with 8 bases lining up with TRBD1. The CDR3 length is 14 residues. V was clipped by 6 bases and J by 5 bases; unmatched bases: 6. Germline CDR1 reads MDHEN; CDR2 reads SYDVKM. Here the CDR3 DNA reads TGTGCCAGCAGCTCCGGACAGGGTGATCAGCCCCAGCATTTT. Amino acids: CASSSGQGDQPQHF.

CDR3 sequence reads: CASRRSKPNQPQHF. CDR3 coding DNA: TGTGCCAGCAGGAGGTCAAAGCCAAATCAGCCCCAGCATTTT. This rearrangement joins TRBV2 to TRBJ1-5; D not resolved. This CDR3 has 14 residues. Germline V gives CDR1 SNHLY, CDR2 FYNNEI. With 6 bases removed from V and 4 bases from J, the gap between germline ends came to 13 bases.

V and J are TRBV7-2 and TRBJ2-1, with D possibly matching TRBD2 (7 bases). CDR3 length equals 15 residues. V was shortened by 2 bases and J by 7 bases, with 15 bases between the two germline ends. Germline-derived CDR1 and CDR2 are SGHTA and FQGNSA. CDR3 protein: CASSLKWGGPNEQFF. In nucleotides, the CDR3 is TGTGCCAGCAGCTTAAAATGGGGGGGCCCTAATGAGCAGTTCTTC.

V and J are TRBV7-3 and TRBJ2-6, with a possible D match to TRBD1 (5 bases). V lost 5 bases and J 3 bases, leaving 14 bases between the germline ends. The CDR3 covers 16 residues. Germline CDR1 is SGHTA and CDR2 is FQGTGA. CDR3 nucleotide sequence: TGTGCCAGCAGCGTGGACACGGCCGGTGGGGCCAACGTCCTGACTTTC. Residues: CASSVDTAGGANVLTF.

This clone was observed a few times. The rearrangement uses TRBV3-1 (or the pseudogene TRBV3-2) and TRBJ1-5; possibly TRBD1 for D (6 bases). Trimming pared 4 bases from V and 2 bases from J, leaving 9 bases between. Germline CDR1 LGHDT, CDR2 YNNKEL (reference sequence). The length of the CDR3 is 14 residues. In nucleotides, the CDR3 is TGTGCCAGCAGCCCCCCAGGGGGCAATCAGCCCCAGCATTTT. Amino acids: CASSPPGGNQPQHF.

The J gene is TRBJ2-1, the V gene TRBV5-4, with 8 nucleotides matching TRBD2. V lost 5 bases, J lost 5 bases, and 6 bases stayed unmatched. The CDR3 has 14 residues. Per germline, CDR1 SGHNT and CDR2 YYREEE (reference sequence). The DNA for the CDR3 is TGTGCCAGCAGGGATACTAGCGGAAACAATGAGCAGTTCTTC. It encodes CASRDTSGNNEQFF. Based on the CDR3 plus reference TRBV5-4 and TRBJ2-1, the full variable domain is ETGVTQSPTHLIKTRGQQVTLRCSSQSGHNTVSWYQQALGQGPQFIFQYYREEENGRGNFPPRFSGLQFPNYSSELNVNALELDDSALYLCASRDTSGNNEQFFGPGTRLTVL.

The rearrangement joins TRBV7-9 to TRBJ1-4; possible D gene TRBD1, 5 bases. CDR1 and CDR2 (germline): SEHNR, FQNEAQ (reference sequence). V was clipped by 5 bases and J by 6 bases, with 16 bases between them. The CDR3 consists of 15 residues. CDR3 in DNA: TGTGCCAGCAGCCCCGGACAAGCAACATATGAAAAACTGTTTTTT. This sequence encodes CASSPGQATYEKLFF.

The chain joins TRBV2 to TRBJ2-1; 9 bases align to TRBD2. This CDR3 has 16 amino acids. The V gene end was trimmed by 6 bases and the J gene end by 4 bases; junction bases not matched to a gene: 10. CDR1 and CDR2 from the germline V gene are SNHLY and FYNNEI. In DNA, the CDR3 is TGTGCCAGCAGAGGAACCCTAGCGGGGAAGTACAATGAGCAGTTCTTC. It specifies CASRGTLAGKYNEQFF.

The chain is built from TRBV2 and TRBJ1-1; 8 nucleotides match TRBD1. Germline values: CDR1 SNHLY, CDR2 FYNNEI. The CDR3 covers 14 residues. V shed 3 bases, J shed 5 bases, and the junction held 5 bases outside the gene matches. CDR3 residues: CASSDQGAQTEAFF. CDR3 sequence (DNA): TGTGCCAGCAGTGATCAGGGGGCGCAGACTGAAGCTTTCTTT.

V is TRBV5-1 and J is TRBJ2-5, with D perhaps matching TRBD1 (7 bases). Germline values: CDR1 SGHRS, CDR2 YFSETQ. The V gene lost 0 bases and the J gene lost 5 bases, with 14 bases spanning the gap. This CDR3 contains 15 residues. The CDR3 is CASSLDAGGGETQYF. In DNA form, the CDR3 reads TGCGCCAGCAGCTTGGATGCAGGGGGAGGTGAGACCCAGTACTTC.

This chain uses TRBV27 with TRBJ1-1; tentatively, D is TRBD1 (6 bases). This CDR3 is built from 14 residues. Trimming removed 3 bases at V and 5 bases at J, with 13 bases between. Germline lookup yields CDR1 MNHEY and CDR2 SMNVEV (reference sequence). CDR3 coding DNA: TGTGCCAGCAGTTTTGCAGGGGCGTGGACTGAAGCTTTCTTT. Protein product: CASSFAGAWTEAFF.

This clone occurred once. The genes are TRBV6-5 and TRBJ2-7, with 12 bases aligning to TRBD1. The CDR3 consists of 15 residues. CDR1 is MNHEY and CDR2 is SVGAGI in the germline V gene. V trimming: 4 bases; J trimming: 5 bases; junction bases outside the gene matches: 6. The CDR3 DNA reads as TGTGCCAGCAGTTGGGGACAGGGGGCTCCTAACGAGCAGTACGTC. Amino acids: CASSWGQGAPNEQYV.

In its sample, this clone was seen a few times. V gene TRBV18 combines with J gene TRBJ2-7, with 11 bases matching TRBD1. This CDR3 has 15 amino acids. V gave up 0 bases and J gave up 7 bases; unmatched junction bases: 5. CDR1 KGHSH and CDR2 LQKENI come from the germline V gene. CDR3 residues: CASSPPGTGGKEQYF. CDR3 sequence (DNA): TGTGCCAGCTCACCACCCGGGACAGGGGGGAAAGAGCAGTACTTC.

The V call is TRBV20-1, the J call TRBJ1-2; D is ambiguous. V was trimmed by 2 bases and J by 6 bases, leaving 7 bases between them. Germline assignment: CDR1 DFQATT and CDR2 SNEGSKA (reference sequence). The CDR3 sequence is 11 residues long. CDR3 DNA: TGCAGTGCTAGAACCGGGAATGGCTACACCTTC. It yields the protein CSARTGNGYTF.

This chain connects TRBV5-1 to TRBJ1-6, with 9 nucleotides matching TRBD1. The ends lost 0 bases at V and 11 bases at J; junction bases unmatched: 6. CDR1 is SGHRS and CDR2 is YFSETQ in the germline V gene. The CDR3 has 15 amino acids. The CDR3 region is CASSLVGQGQPPLHF. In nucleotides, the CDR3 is TGCGCCAGCAGCTTGGTGGGACAGGGACAGCCACCCCTCCACTTT.

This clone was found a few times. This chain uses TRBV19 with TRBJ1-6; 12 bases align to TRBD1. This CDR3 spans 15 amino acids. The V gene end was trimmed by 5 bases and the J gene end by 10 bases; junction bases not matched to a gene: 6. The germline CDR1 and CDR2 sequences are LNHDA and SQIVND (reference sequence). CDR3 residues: CASSLRDRGQSPLHF. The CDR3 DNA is TGTGCCAGTAGTCTCCGGGACAGGGGGCAATCACCCCTCCACTTT.

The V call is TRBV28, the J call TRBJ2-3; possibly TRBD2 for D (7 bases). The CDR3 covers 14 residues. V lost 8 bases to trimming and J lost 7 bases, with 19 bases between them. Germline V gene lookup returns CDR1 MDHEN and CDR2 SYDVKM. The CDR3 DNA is TGTGCCAGCGAATCGGGGGGCTCACATCATACGCAGTATTTT. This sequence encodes CASESGGSHHTQYF.

The CDR3 sequence: CASSRTGTNYEQYF. The CDR3 coding sequence is TGCGCCAGCAGCAGGACAGGGACCAACTACGAGCAGTACTTC. V gene TRBV5-1 combines with J gene TRBJ2-7, with 8 positions matching TRBD1. CDR1 SGHRS and CDR2 YFSETQ come from the germline V gene. After removal of 4 bases from V and 3 bases from J, the junction contained 6 bases not matched to a gene. The CDR3 length is 14 residues. The full variable domain, completed using reference TRBV5-1 and TRBJ2-7, is KAGVTQTPRYLIKTRGQQVTLSCSPISGHRSVSWYQQTPGQGLQFLFEYFSETQRNKGNFPGRFSGRQFSNSRSEMNVSTLELGDSALYLCASSRTGTNYEQYFGPGTRLTVT.

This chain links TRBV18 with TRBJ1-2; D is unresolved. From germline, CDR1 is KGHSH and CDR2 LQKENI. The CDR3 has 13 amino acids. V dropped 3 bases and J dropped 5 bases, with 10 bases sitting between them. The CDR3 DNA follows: TGTGCCAGCTCACCCCTGGAGCTTTATGGCTACACCTTC. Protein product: CASSPLELYGYTF.

CDR3 amino acids: CASSVDRGGKNTEAFF. In nucleotides, the CDR3 is TGTGCCAGCAGCGTAGATAGGGGAGGTAAGAACACTGAAGCTTTCTTT. The rearrangement links TRBV9 to TRBJ1-1, with TRBD1 as a possible D gene (5 bases). Germline V gene sequence: CDR1 SGDLS, CDR2 YYNGEE. Trimming shortened V by 0 bases and J by 1 base, and 13 bases separated the two germline ends. This CDR3 has 16 amino acids.

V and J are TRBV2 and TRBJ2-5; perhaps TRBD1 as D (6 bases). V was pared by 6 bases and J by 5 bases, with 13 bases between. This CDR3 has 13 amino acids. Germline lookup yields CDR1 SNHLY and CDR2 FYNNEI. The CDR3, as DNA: TGTGCCAGCAGATCCAGGGGCTGGGAGACCCAGTACTTC. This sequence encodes CASRSRGWETQYF. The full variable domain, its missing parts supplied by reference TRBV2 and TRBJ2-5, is EPEVTQTPSHQVTQMGQEVILRCVPISNHLYFYWYRQILGQKVEFLVSFYNNEISEKSEIFDDQFSVERPDGSNFTLKIRSTKLEDSAMYFCASRSRGWETQYFGPGTRLLVL.

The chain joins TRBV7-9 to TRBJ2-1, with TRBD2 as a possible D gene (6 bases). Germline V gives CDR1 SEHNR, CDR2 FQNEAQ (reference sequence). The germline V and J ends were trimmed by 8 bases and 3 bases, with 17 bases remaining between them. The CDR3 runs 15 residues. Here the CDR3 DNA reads TGTGCCAGCCACGGAGGCGGGGCGAGCTACAATGAGCAGTTCTTC. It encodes CASHGGGASYNEQFF.

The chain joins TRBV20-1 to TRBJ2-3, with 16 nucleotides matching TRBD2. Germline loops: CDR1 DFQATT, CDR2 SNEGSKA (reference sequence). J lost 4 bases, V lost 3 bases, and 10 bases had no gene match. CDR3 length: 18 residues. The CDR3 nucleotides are TGCAGTGCTAGTCCACCGGGACTAGCGGGGGGGCGAGCAGATACGCAGTATTTT. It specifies CSASPPGLAGGRADTQYF.

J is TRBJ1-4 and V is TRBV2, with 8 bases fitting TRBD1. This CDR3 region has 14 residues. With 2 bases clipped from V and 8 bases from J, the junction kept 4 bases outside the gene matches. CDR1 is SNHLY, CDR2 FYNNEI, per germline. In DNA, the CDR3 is TGTGCCAGCAGTGAACTCAGGGGGCAAGAAAAACTGTTTTTT. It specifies CASSELRGQEKLFF.

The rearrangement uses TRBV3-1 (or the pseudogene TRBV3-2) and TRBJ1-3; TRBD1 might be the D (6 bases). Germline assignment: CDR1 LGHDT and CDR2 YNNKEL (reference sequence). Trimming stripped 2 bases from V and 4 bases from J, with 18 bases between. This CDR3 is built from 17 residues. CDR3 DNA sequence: TGTGCCAGCAGCCAACCGCCCCGGGACACCTTCGGAAACACCATATATTTT. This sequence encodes CASSQPPRDTFGNTIYF.

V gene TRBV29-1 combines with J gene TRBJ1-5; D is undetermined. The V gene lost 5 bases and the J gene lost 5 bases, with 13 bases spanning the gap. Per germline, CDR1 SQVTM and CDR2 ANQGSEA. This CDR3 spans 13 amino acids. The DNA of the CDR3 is TGCAGCGTTACGGACGGGAGTGATCAGCCCCAGCATTTT. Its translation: CSVTDGSDQPQHF.

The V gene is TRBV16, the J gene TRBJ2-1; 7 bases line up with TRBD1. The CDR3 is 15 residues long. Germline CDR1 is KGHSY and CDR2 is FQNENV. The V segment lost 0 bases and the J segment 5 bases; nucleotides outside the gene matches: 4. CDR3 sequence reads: CASSQSRTGDNEQFF. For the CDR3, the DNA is TGTGCCAGCAGCCAATCTAGAACAGGGGACAATGAGCAGTTCTTC.

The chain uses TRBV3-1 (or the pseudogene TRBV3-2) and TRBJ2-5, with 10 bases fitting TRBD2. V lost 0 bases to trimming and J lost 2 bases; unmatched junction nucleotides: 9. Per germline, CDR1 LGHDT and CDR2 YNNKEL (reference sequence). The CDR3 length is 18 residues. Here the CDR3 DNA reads TGTGCCAGCAGCCAAGAGGTGCTAGCGGGGGCCTTTCAAGAGACCCAGTACTTC. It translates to CASSQEVLAGAFQETQYF.

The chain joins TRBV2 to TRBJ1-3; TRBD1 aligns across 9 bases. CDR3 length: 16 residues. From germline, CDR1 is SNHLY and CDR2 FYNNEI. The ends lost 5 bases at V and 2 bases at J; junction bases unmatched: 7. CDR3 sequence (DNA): TGTGCCAGCAGTCAACGAGGGACAGGGACTGGAAACACCATATATTTT. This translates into CASSQRGTGTGNTIYF. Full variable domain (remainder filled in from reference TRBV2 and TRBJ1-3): EPEVTQTPSHQVTQMGQEVILRCVPISNHLYFYWYRQILGQKVEFLVSFYNNEISEKSEIFDDQFSVERPDGSNFTLKIRSTKLEDSAMYFCASSQRGTGTGNTIYFGEGSWLTVV.